This entry describes one TCR beta chain. Its antigen is undetermined. The sample comes from a study of cytomegalovirus exposure and HLA in healthy donors. Primers for the PCR totalled 60 Vbeta and 13 Jbeta. TCRdb keeps only in-frame clones here, not all; method: immunoSEQ multiplex PCR. Recorded for this sample: some 120,000 clones. Findings and caveats of the study: The study labeled roughly 160 TCR beta chains cytomegalovirus-associated. A few CMV-associated chains proved CMV antigen-specific in vitro. Roughly even sequencing depth across donors was the assumption behind the presence/absence analyses. Analysis was carried out at a later point, and it linked a missense DCLRE1C variant to TCR beta V- and J-gene trimming.

The sequencing sample was made of PBMCs. The sequence derives from a man younger than 35 in good health and CMV-seronegative.

The CDR3: CASSFTGRGTEAFF. CDR3 nucleotides: TGTGCCAGCAGCTTTACAGGGCGTGGCACTGAAGCTTTCTTT. The rearrangement joins TRBV11-3 to TRBJ1-1; weak D call: TRBD1 (6 bases). With 3 bases removed from V and 4 bases from J, the gap between germline ends came to 12 bases. The CDR3 consists of 14 residues. CDR1 and CDR2 from the germline V gene are SGHNT and YENEEA.